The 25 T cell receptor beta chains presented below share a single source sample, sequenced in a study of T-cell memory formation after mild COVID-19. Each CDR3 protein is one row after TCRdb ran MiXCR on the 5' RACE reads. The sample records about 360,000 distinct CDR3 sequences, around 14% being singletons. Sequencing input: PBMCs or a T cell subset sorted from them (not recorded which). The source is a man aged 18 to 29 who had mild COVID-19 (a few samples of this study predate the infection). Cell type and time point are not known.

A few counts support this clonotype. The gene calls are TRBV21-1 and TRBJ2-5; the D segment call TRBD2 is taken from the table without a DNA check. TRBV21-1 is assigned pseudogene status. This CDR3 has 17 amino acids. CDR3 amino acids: CASSRGLAGSPMETQYF. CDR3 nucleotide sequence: TGTGCCAGCAGCAGGGGACTAGCGGGGTCCCCAATGGAGACCCAGTACTTC.

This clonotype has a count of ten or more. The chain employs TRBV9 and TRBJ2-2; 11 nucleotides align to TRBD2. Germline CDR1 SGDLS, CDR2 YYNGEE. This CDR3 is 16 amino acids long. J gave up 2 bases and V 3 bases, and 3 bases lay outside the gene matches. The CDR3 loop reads CASSGTSGGNTGELFF. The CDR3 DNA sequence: TGTGCCAGCAGCGGAACTAGCGGGGGAAACACCGGGGAGCTGTTTTTT.

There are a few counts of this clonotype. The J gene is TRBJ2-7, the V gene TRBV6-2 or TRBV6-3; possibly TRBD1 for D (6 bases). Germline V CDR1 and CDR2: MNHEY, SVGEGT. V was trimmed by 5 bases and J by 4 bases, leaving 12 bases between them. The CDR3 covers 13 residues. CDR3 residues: CASSVQGLYEQYV. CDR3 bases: TGTGCCAGCAGTGTGCAGGGGCTGTACGAGCAGTACGTC.

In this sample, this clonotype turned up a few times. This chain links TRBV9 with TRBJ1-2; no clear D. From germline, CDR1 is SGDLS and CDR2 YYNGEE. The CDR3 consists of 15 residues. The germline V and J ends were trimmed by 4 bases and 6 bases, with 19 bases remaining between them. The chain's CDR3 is CASSSGGFPANGYTF. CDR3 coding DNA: TGTGCCAGCAGCTCCGGAGGATTTCCGGCGAATGGCTACACCTTC.

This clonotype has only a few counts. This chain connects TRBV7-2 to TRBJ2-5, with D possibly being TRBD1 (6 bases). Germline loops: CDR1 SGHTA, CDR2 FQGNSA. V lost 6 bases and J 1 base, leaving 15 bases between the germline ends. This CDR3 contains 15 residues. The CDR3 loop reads CASSSSRGPQETQYF. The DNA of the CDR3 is TGTGCCAGCAGTTCTTCCAGGGGCCCCCAAGAGACCCAGTACTTC. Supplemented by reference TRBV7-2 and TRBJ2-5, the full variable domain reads GAGVSQSPSNKVTEKGKDVELRCDPISGHTALYWYRQSLGQGLEFLIYFQGNSAPDKSGLPSDRFSAERTGGSVSTLTIQRTQQEDSAVYLCASSSSRGPQETQYFGPGTRLLVL.

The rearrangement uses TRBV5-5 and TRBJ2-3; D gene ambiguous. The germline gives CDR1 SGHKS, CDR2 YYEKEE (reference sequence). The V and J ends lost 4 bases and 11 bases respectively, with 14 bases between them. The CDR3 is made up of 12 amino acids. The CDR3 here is CASSSFRPGQYF. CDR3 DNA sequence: TGTGCCAGCAGCAGTTTTCGACCGGGGCAGTATTTT.

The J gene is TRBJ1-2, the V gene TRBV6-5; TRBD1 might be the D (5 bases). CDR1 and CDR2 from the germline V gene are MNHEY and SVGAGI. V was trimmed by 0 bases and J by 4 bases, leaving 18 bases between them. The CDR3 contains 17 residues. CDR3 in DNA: TGTGCCAGCAGTTACTCGATTCTGTCCCAAAGGGGCTATGGCTACACCTTC. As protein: CASSYSILSQRGYGYTF.

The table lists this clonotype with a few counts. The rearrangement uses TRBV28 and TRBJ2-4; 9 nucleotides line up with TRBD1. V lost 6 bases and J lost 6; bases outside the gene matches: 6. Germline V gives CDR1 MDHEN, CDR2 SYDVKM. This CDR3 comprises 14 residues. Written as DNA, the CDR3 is TGTGCCAGCAGCTGGGGGACAGGGAGAAACATTCAGTACTTC. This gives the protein CASSWGTGRNIQYF.

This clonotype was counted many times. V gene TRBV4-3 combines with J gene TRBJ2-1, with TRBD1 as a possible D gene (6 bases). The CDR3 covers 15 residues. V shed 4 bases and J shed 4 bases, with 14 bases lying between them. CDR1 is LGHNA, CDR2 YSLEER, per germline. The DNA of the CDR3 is TGCGCCAGCAGCCCCACAGGGAGATCGTACAATGAGCAGTTCTTC. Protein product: CASSPTGRSYNEQFF.

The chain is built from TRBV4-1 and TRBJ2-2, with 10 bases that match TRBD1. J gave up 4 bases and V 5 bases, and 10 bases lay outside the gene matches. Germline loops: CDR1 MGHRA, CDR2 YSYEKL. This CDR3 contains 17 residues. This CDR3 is CASSGPGQGFSTGELFF. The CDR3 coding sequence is TGCGCCAGCAGCGGACCGGGACAGGGGTTCAGCACCGGGGAGCTGTTTTTT.

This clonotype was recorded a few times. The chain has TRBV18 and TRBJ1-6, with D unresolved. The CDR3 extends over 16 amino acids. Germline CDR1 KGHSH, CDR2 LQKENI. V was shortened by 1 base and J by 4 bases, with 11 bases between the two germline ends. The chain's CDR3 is CASSPQGGIYNSPLHF. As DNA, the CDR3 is TGTGCCAGCTCACCACAGGGAGGAATATATAATTCACCCCTCCACTTT.

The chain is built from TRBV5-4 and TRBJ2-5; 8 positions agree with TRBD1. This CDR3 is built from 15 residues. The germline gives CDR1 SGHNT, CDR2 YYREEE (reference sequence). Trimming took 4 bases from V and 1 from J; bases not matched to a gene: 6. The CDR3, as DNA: TGTGCCAGCAGCCCCACCGGGACAGGCCAAGAGACCCAGTACTTC. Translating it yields CASSPTGTGQETQYF.

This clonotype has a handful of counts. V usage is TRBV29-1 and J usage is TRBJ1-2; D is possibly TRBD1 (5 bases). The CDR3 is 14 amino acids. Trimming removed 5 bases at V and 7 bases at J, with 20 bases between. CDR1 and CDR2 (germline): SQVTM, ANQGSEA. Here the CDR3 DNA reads TGCAGCGTTCCGACCCCCTCAGGGTGGGGTGGCTACACCTTC. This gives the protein CSVPTPSGWGGYTF.

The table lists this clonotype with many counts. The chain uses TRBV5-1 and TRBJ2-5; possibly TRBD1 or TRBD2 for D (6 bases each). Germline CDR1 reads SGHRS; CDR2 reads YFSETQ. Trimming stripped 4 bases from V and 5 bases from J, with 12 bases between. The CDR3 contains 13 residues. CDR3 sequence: CASSATGRETQYF. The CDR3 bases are TGCGCCAGCAGCGCTACAGGGAGGGAGACCCAGTACTTC. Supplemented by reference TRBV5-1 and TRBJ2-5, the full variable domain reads KAGVTQTPRYLIKTRGQQVTLSCSPISGHRSVSWYQQTPGQGLQFLFEYFSETQRNKGNFPGRFSGRQFSNSRSEMNVSTLELGDSALYLCASSATGRETQYFGPGTRLLVL.

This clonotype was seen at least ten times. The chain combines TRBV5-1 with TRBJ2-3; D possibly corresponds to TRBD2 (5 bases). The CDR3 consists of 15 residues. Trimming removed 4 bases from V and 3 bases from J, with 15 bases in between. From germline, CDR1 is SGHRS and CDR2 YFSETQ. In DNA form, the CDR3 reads TGCGCCAGCAGCCTGACGAGGGATAGGACAGATACGCAGTATTTT. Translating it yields CASSLTRDRTDTQYF.

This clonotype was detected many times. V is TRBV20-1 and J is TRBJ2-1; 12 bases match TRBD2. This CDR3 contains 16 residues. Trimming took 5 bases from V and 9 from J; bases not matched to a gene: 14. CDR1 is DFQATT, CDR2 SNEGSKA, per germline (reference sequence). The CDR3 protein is CSARGYRLAGDAEQFF. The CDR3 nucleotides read TGCAGTGCTCGAGGTTACCGACTAGCGGGGGACGCTGAGCAGTTCTTC.

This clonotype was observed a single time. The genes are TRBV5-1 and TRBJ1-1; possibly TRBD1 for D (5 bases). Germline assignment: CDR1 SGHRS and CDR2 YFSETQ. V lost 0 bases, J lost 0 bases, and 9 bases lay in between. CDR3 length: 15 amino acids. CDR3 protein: CASSLDPGVNTEAFF. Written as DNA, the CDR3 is TGCGCCAGCAGCTTGGATCCGGGGGTGAACACTGAAGCTTTCTTT.

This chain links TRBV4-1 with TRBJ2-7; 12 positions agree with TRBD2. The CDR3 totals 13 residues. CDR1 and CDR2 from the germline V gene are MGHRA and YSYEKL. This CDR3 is CASSQEGLAGLHV. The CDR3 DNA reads TGCGCCAGCAGCCAAGAAGGACTAGCGGGGCTACACGTC.

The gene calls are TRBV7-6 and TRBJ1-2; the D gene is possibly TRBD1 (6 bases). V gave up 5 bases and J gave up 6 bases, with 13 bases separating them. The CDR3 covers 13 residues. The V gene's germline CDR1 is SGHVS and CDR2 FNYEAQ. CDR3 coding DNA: TGTGCCAGCAGCCGGGGGGGCGGAGATGGCTACACCTTC. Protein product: CASSRGGGDGYTF.

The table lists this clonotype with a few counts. The DNA for the CDR3 is TGCGCCAGCAGCTTGGGACAGGGTGGGCCCTATGGCTACACCTTC. It yields the protein CASSLGQGGPYGYTF. The rearrangement links TRBV5-1 to TRBJ1-2; the match to TRBD1 covers 7 bases. The CDR3 sequence is 15 residues long. Unmatched junction bases numbered 6, after V lost 0 bases and J lost 4 bases. Germline V gives CDR1 SGHRS, CDR2 YFSETQ.

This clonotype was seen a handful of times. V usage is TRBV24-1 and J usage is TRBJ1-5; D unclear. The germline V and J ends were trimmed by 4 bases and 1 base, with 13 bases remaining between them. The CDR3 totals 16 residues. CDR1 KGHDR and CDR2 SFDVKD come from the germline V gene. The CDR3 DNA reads TGTGCCACCAGTGAGCCCAGCCCGGGGAGCAATCAGCCCCAGCATTTT. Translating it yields CATSEPSPGSNQPQHF.

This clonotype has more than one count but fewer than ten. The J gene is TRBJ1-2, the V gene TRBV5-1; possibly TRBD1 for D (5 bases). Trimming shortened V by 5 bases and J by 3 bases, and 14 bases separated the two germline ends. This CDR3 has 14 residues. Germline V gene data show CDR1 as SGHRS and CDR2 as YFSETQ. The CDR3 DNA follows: TGCGCCAGCAGTCGGGACGGTTTCGACTATGGCTACACCTTC. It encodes CASSRDGFDYGYTF.

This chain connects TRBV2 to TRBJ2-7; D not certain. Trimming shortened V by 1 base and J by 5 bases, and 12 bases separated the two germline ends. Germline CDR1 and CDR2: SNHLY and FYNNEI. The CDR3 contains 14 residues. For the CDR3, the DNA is TGTGCCAGCAGTGAAGAGGCAGGTCGTAACGAGCAGTACTTC. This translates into CASSEEAGRNEQYF.

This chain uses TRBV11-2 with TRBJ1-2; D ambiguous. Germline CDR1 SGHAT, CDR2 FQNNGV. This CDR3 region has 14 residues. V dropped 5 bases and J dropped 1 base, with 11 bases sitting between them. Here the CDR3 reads CASSPAYSNYGYTF. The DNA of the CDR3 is TGTGCCAGCAGCCCAGCGTATAGTAACTATGGCTACACCTTC.

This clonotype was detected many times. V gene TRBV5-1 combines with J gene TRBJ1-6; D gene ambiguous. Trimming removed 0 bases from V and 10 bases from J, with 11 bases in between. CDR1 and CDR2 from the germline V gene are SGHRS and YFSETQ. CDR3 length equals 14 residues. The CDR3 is CASSLEQPGSPLHF. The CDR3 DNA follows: TGCGCCAGCAGCTTGGAACAGCCCGGATCACCCCTCCACTTT.